This entry concerns a single TCR beta chain. Its target is unknown. The repertoire was sequenced with immunoSEQ multiplex PCR; TCRdb's copy has only in-frame clones and lacks some. The profile shows about 27,000 clones, approximately 86% of them singletons. The data were obtained in a study of PD-1 blockade in classical Hodgkin lymphoma. After autologous stem cell transplantation all patients relapsed, and prior brentuximab vedotin exposure differed between cohorts. After thawing, PBMCs were subjected to magnetic negative selection to isolate CD8+ T cells. The CDR3 runs to 13 residues. Germline loops: CDR1 SGHRS, CDR2 YFSETQ. The V segment lost 4 bases and the J segment 4 bases; nucleotides outside the gene matches: 5. Study results and caveats: Lower baseline TCR diversity marked trial partial responders and progressors.

The TCR sequence derives from a human donor with classical Hodgkin lymphoma. Sequences were derived from CD8+ T cells from blood, sampled at baseline. V usage is TRBV5-1 and J usage is TRBJ2-7; 7 bases align to TRBD1. The CDR3: CASSPGQPYEQYF. The CDR3 nucleotides read TGCGCCAGCAGCCCGGGACAGCCTTACGAGCAGTACTTC.